This TCR beta chain was observed in a study of blood T cells in healthy people across ages. With a J-beta primer mix and a sample-barcoded 5' primer, a second PCR ran about 7 to 12 cycles. All samples gave at least 2.5 million CDR3-containing paired-end reads. MiXCR, run by TCRdb on the 5' RACE reads, gives a single entry per CDR3 protein. The repertoire consists of about 1.7 million distinct CDR3 sequences, with roughly 27% occurring once and the leading ten covering 7.7%. Isolation per sample recovered at least 7 million PBMCs. Germline loops: CDR1 SGHRS, CDR2 YFSETQ. The CDR3 covers 13 residues. Between the trimmed V and J ends, which lost 6 bases and 4 bases, there was a span of 12 bases.

The chain is built from TRBV5-1 and TRBJ2-3; D assignment may be TRBD1 or TRBD2 (5 bases each). The sample comprised blood. This receptor was identified in a woman in her 30s in good health. The CDR3 is CASKLGEADTQYF. The CDR3 DNA sequence: TGCGCCAGCAAACTGGGGGAAGCAGATACGCAGTATTTT.